This entry concerns a single TCR beta chain. This clonotype was seen ten or more times. There is no known antigen for this receptor. No quality values exist for individual bases; no much larger clone is one base distant. The data stem from a study of breast tumors, draining lymph nodes, adjacent tissues listed by TCRdb under 2016. Broadly, across the study: The study compared TCR beta repertoires across tumor, adjacent nontumor tissue and axillary lymph nodes from breast cancer patients. In human breast cancer, the study set out to assess how tumor, surrounding tissue and draining lymph node repertoires relate to one another and whether T cells might be exchanged between them. The paper as a whole reports these results and caveats: Tumors showed preferential V and J gene usage, and their T-cell repertoire diversity fell below that of lymph nodes yet above that of nontumor tissue. The study presented the conclusion that tumor T cells originate in lymph nodes as consistent with a hypothesis, not as something directly demonstrated. Tumor and nontumor tissue repertoires were significantly more similar in luminal-like than in basal-like breast cancer. A scenario in which most tumor T cells derive from the lymph node and then expand within tumor tissue was judged to be consistent with the data.

Lymph node samples were obtained from the axillary draining lymph nodes of breast cancer patients. Here V drops 2 bases and J drops 0 bases, and the junction holds 7 bases not matched to any gene. Via the germline V gene, CDR1 is MNHEY and CDR2 SVGEGT. Including cysteine and phenylalanine, the CDR3 has 17 amino acids. The read is trimmed to its CDR3 DNA, 51 bases read in frame from base 1. Instrument on record: Illumina HiSeq 2000. TCR beta chain libraries were generated by multiplex PCR amplification. The amplified TCR beta chain products were analyzed by high-throughput sequencing. The public reads were quality trimmed at Q25 with fastp and then assembled into clones with MiXCR by TCRdb, keeping productive beta chains. Rows are combined by CDR3 protein, so each entry shows the most common genes and DNA. This sample has approximately 140,000 distinct CDR3 sequences in its table, and around a third of those were observed once. Together, the top ten hold about 2.5% of the sample.

The chain is made from TRBV6-2 or TRBV6-3 and TRBJ2-3, with 8 bases matching TRBD1. This clonotype originated in a female donor with breast cancer. Some clones in this sample may be carry-over from other donors' samples. Sequenced sample: axillary lymph node tissue. The DNA sequence is given as TGTGCCAGCAGTTACCTACACAGGGGGAGTAGCACAGATACGCAGTATTTT. Its coded protein is CASSYLHRGSSTDTQYF.